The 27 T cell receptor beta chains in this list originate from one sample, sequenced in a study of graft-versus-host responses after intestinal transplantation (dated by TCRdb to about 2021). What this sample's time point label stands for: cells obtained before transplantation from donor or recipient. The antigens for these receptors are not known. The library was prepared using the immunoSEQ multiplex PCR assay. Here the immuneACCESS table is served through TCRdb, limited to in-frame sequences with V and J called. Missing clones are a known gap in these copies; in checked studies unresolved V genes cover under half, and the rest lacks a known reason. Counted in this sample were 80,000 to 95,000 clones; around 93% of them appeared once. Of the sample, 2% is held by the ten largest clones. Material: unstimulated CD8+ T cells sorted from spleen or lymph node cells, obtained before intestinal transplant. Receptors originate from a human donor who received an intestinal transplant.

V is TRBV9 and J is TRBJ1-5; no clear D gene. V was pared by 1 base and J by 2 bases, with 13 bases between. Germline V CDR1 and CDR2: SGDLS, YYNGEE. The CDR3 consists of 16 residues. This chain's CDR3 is CASSVKFGGRNQPQHF. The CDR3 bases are TGTGCCAGCAGCGTAAAATTTGGTGGGCGCAATCAGCCCCAGCATTTT.

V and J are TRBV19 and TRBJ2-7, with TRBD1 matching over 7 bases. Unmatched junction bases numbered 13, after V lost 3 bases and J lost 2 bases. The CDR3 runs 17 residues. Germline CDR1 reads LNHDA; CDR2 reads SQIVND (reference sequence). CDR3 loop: CASSIKGSGQTTYEQYF. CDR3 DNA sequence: TGTGCCAGTAGTATTAAGGGCTCGGGACAGACCACCTACGAGCAGTACTTC.

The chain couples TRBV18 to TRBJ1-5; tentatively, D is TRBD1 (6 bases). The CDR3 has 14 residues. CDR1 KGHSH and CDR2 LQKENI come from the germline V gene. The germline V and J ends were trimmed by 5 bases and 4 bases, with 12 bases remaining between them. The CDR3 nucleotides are TGTGCCAGCTCAGCTTGGGGGACAAATCAGCCCCAGCATTTT. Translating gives CASSAWGTNQPQHF.

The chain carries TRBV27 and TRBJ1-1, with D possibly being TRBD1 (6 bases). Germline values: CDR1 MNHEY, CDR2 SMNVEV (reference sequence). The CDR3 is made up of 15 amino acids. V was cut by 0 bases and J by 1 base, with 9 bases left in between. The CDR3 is CASSLSRGANTEAFF. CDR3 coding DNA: TGTGCCAGCAGTTTATCTCGGGGGGCGAACACTGAAGCTTTCTTT.

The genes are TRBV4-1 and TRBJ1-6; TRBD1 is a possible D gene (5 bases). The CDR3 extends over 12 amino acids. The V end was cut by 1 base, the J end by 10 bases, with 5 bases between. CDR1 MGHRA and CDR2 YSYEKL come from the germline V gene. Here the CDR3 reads CASSQGGSPLHF. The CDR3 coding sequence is TGCGCCAGCAGCCAAGGGGGCTCACCCCTCCACTTT.

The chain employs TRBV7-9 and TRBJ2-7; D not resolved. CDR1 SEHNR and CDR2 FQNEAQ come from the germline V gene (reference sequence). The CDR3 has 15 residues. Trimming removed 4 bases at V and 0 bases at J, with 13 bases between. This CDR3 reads CASSSSPMSSYEQYF. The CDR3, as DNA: TGTGCCAGCAGCTCCTCTCCGATGAGCTCCTACGAGCAGTACTTC.

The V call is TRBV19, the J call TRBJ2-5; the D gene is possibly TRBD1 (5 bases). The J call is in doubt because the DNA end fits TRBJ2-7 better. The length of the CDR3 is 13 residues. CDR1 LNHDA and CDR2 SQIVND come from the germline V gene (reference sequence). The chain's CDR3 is CASSIQGTYEQYF. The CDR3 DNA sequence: TGTGCCAGTAGTATACAGGGCACCTACGAGCAGTACTTC.

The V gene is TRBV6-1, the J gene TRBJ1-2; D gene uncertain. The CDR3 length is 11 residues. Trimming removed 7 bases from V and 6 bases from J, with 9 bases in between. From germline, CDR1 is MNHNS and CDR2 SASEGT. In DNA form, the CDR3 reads TGTGCCAGCAACTCGGGAGATGGCTACACCTTC. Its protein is CASNSGDGYTF.

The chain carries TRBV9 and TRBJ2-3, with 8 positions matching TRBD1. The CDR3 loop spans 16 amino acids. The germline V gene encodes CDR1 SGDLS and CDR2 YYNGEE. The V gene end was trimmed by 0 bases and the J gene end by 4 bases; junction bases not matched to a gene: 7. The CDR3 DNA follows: TGTGCCAGCAGCGTAGGGGCCGGGACAGGCTCAGATACGCAGTATTTT. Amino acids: CASSVGAGTGSDTQYF.

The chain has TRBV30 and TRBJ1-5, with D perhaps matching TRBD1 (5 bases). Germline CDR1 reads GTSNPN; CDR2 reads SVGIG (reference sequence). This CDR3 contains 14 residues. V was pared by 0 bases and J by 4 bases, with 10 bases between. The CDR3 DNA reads TGTGCCTGGAGTGTCGGGGGATTTAATCAGCCCCAGCATTTT. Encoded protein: CAWSVGGFNQPQHF.

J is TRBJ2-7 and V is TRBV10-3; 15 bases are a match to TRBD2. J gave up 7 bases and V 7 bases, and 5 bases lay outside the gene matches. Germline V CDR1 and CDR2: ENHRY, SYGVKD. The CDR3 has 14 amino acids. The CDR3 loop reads CAINGLAGGREQYF. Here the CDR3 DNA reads TGTGCCATCAACGGACTAGCGGGGGGGAGAGAGCAGTACTTC.

CDR3 sequence (DNA): TGTGCCAGCACCCCCCTCGGGGTAGTGAACACTGAAGCTTTCTTT. It yields the protein CASTPLGVVNTEAFF. The chain is built from TRBV7-2 and TRBJ1-1; D is unresolved. This CDR3 region has 15 residues. V was clipped by 7 bases and J by 0 bases, with 15 bases between them. The germline V gene encodes CDR1 SGHTA and CDR2 FQGNSA.

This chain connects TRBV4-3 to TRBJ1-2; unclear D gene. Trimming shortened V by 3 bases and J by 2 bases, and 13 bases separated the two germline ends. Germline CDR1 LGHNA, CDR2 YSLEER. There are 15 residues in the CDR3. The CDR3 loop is CASSQTHRVNYGYTF. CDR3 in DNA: TGCGCCAGCAGCCAGACCCACAGAGTAAACTATGGCTACACCTTC.

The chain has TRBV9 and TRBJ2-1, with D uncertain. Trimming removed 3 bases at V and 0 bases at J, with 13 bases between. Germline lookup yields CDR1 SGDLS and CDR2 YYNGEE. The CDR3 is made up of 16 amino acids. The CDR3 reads CASSALGSSSYNEQFF. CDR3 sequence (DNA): TGTGCCAGCAGCGCGCTGGGCTCGAGCTCCTACAATGAGCAGTTCTTC.

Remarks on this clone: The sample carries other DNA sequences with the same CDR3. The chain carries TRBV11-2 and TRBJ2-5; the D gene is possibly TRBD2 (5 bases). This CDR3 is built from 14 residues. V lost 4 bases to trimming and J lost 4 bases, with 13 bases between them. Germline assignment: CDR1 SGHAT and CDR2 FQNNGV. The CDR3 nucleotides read TGTGCCAGCAGCTACCCCCCGGCGGGAGAGACCCAGTACTTC. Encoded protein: CASSYPPAGETQYF.

Here the CDR3 DNA reads TGTGCCTGGAGTGTGGGGGGGGGAGCTTTCTTT. Translating gives CAWSVGGGAFF. The J gene is TRBJ1-1, the V gene TRBV30; TRBD1 might be the D (5 bases). The CDR3 totals 11 residues. CDR1 is GTSNPN and CDR2 is SVGIG in the germline V gene (reference sequence). Trimming shortened V by 0 bases and J by 10 bases, and 9 bases separated the two germline ends.

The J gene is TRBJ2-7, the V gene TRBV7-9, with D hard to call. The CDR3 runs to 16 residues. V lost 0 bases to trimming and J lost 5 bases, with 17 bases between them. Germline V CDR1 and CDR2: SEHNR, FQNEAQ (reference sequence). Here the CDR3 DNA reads TGTGCCAGCAGCTTAGCGCGACATCAATGGATCGACGAGCAGTACTTC. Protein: CASSLARHQWIDEQYF.

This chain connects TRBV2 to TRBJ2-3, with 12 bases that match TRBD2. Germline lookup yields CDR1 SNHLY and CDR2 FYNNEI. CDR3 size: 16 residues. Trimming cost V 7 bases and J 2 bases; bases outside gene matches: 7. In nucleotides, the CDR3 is TGTGCCAGCACCCTTAGGACTAGCGGGGACACAGATACGCAGTATTTT. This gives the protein CASTLRTSGDTDTQYF.

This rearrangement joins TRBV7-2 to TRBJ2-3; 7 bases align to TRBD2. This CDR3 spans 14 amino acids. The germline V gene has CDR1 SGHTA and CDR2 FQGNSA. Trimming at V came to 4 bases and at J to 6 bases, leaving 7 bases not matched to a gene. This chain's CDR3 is CASSSLADGDTQYF. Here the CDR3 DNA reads TGTGCCAGCAGCTCCCTAGCGGACGGGGATACGCAGTATTTT.

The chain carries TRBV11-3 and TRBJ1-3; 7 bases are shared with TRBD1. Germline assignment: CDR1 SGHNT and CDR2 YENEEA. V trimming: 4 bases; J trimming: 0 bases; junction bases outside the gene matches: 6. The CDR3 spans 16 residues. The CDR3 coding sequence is TGTGCCAGCAGCTCGCCGGACAGGAGCTCTGGAAACACCATATATTTT. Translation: CASSSPDRSSGNTIYF.

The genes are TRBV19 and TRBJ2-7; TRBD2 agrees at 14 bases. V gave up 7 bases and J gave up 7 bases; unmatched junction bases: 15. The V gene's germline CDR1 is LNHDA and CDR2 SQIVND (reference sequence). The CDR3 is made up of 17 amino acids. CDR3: CASNSAGLAGGGGEQYF. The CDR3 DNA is TGTGCCAGTAATTCGGCTGGACTAGCGGGGGGCGGTGGAGAGCAGTACTTC.

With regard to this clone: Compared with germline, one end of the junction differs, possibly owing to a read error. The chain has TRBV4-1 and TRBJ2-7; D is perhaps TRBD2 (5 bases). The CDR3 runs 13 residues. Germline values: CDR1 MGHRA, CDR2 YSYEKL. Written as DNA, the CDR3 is TGCGCCAGCAGCCAAGATTGGGGAGAACATAAGCACTTC. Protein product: CASSQDWGEHKHF.

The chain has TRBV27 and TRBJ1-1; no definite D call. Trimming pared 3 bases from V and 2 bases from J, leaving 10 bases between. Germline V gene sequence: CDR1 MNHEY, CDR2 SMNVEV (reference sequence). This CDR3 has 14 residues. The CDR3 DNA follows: TGTGCCAGCAGTTTCGCCCGGGGTAACACTGAAGCTTTCTTT. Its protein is CASSFARGNTEAFF.

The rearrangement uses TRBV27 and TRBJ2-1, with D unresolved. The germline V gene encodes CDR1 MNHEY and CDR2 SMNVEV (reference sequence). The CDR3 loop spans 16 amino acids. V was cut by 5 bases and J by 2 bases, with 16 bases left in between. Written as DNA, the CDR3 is TGTGCCAGCAGTCCCTTTGGTGCGGCCACCTACAATGAGCAGTTCTTC. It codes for CASSPFGAATYNEQFF.

The DNA for the CDR3 is TGTGCCAGCAGCTTAGTTGGGGCGGGGGGGGCCTACGAGCAGTACTTC. Its protein is CASSLVGAGGAYEQYF. The V and J genes are TRBV7-2 and TRBJ2-7, with 9 bases lining up with TRBD2. V dropped 1 base and J dropped 2; count of bases not matched to a gene: 6. This CDR3 has 16 amino acids. Germline V gene data show CDR1 as SGHTA and CDR2 as FQGNSA.

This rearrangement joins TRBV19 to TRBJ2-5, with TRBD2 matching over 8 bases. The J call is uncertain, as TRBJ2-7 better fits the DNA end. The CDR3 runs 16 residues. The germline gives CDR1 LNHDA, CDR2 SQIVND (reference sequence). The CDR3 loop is CASSPVSGGTSYEQYF. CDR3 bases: TGTGCCAGTAGCCCGGTGAGCGGGGGCACTTCCTACGAGCAGTACTTC.

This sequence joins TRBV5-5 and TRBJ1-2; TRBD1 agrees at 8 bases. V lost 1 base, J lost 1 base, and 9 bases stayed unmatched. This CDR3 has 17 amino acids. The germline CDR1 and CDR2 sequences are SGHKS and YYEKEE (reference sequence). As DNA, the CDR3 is TGTGCCAGCAGCTTGTCGGTAGGGACAGGATATAACTATGGCTACACCTTC. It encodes CASSLSVGTGYNYGYTF.